At least ten counts were recorded for the clone carrying this T cell receptor (beta chain). The CDR3 regions of TCR beta were amplified from RNA transcripts. The HTBI primer set drove a first-round RT-PCR of the TCR CDR3. TCRdb ran MiXCR on the multiplex PCR reads and lists one entry per CDR3 protein. Among around 180,000 distinct CDR3 sequences listed, over 15% were seen once. This specimen belongs to a study of T cells in Graves' hyperthyroidism and ophthalmopathy. Germline CDR1 is MNHNS and CDR2 is SASEGT. The CDR3 is 15 residues long. V shed 3 bases and J 0 bases; nucleotides not matched to a gene: 5.

The sequenced sample consisted of blood. V and J are TRBV6-1 and TRBJ2-7, with 7 bases fitting TRBD2. The sequence was collected from a woman in her forties or fifties with Graves' hyperthyroidism. In DNA, the CDR3 is TGTGCCAGCAGTGAGGGGGGGGAGGGCTCCTACGAGCAGTACTTC. It yields the protein CASSEGGEGSYEQYF.